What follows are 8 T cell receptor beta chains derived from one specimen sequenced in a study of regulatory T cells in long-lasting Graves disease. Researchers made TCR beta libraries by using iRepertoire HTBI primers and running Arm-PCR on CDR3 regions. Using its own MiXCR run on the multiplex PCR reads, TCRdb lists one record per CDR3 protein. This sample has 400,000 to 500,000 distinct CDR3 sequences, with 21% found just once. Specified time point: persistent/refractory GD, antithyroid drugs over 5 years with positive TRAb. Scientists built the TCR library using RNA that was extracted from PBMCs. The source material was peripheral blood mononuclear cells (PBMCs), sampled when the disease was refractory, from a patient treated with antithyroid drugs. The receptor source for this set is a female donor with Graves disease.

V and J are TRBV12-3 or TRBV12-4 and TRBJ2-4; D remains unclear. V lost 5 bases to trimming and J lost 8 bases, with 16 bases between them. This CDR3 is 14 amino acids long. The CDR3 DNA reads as TGTGCCAGCAGTCCGACGGCCTTTCAGGACATTCAGTACTTC. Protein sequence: CASSPTAFQDIQYF.

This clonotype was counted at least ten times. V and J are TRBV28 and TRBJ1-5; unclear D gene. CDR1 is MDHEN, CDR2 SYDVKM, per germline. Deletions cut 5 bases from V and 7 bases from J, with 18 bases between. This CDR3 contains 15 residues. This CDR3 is CASSPFPGTEQPQHF. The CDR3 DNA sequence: TGTGCCAGCAGTCCTTTCCCAGGTACCGAACAGCCCCAGCATTTT.

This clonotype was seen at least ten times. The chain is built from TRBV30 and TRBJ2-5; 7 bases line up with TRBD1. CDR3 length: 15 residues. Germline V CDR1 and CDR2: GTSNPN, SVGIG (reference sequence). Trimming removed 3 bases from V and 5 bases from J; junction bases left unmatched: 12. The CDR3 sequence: CAWRDLTGFVETQYF. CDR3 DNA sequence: TGTGCCTGGAGGGACCTGACAGGGTTTGTTGAGACCCAGTACTTC. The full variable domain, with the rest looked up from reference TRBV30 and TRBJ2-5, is SQTIHQWPATLVQPVGSPLSLECTVEGTSNPNLYWYRQAAGRGLQLLFYSVGIGQISSEVPQNLSASRPQDRQFILSSKKLLLSDSGFYLCAWRDLTGFVETQYFGPGTRLLVL.

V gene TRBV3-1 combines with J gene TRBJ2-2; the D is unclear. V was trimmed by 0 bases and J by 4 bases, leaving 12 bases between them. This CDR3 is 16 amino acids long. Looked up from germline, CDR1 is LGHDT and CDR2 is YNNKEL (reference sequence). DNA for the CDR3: TGTGCCAGCAGCCAAGAGGCGTCACAGTTCACCGGGGAGCTGTTTTTT. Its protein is CASSQEASQFTGELFF.

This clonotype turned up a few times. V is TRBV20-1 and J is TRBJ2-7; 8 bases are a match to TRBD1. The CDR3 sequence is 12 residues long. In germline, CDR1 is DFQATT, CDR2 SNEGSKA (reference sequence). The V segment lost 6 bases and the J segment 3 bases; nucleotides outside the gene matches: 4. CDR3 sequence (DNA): TGCAGTGCGGGACAGGCTTTCTACGAGCAGTACTTC. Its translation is CSAGQAFYEQYF.

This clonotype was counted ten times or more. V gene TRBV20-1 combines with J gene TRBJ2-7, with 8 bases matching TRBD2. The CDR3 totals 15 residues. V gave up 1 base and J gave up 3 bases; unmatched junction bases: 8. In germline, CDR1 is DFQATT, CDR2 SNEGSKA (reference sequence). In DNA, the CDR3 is TGCAGTGCTAGAGTCTATAGCGGGACCTTCTACGAGCAGTACTTC. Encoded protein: CSARVYSGTFYEQYF.

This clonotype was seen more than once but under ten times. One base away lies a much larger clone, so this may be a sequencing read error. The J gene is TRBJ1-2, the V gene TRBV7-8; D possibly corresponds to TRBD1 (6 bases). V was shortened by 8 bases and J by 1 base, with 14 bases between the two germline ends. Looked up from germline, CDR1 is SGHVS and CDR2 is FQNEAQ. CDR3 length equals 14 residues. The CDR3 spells CASSPGEVNYGYTF. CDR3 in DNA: TGTGCCAGCTCGCCAGGGGAGGTTAACTATGGCTACACCTTC.

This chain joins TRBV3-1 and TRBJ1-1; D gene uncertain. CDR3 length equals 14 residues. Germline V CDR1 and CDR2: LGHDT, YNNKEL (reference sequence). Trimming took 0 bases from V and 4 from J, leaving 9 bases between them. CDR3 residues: CASSQEVIPTEAFF. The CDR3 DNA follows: TGTGCCAGCAGCCAAGAGGTTATTCCCACTGAAGCTTTCTTT.